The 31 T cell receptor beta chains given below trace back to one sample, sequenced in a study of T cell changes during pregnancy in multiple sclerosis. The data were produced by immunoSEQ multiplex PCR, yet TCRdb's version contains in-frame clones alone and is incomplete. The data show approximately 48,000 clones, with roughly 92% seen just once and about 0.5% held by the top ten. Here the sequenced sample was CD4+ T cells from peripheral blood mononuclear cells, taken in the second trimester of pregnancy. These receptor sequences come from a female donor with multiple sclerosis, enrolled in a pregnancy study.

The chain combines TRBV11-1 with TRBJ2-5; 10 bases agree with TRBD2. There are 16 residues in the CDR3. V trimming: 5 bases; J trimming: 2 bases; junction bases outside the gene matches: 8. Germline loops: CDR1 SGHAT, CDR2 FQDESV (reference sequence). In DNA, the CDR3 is TGTGCCAGCAGCCCACATAGCGGGGGGAGGCAAGAGACCCAGTACTTC. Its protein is CASSPHSGGRQETQYF.

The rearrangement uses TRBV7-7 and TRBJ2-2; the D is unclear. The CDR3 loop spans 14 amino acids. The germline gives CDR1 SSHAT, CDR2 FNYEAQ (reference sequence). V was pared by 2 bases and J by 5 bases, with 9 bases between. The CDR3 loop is CASSLSRNTGELFF. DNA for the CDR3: TGTGCCAGCAGCTTATCTAGGAATACCGGGGAGCTGTTTTTT.

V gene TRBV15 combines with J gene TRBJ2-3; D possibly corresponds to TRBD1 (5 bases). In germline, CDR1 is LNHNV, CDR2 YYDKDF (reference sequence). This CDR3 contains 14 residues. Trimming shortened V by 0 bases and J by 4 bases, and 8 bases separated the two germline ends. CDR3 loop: CATSRDGAADTQYF. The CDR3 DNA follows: TGTGCCACCAGCAGAGATGGGGCAGCAGATACGCAGTATTTT.

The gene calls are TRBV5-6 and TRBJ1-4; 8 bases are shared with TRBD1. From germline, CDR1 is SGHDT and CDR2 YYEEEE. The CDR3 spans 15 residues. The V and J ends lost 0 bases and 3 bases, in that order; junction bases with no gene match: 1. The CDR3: CASSLATGANEKLFF. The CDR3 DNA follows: TGTGCCAGCAGCTTGGCGACAGGGGCTAATGAAAAACTGTTTTTT.

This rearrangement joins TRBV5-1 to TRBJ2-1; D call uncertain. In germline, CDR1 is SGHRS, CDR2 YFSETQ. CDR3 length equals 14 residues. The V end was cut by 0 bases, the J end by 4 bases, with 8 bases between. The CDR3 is CASSLGGSYNEQFF. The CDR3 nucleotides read TGCGCCAGCAGCTTGGGCGGATCGTACAATGAGCAGTTCTTC.

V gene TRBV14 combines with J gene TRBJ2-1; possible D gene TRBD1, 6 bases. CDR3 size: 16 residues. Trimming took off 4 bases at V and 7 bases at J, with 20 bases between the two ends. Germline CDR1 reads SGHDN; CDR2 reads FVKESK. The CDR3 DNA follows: TGTGCCAGCAGCCCCCCCAGGCAGGGGCCGTTGAATGAGCAGTTCTTC. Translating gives CASSPPRQGPLNEQFF. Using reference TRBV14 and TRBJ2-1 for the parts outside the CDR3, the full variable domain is EAGVTQFPSHSVIEKGQTVTLRCDPISGHDNLYWYRRVMGKEIKFLLHFVKESKQDESGMPNNRFLAERTGGTYSTLKVQPAELEDSGVYFCASSPPRQGPLNEQFFGPGTRLTVL.

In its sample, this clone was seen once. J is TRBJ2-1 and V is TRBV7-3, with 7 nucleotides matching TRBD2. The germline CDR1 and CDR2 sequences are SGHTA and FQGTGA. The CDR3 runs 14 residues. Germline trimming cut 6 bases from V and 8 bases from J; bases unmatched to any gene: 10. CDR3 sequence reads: CASSFLGGEDEQFF. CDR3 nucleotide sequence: TGTGCCAGCAGTTTCCTGGGGGGGGAGGATGAGCAGTTCTTC. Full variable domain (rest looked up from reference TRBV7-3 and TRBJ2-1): GAGVSQTPSNKVTEKGKYVELRCDPISGHTALYWYRQSLGQGPEFLIYFQGTGAADDSGLPNDRFFAVRPEGSVSTLKIQRTERGDSAVYLCASSFLGGEDEQFFGPGTRLTVL.

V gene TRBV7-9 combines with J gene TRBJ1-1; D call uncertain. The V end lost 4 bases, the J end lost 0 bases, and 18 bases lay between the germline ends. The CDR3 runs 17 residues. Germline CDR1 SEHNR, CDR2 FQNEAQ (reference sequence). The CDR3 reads CASSSQSRSRMNTEAFF. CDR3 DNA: TGTGCCAGCAGCTCCCAATCTCGGTCACGAATGAACACTGAAGCTTTCTTT. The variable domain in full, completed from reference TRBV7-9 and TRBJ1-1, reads DTGVSQNPRHKITKRGQNVTFRCDPISEHNRLYWYRQTLGQGPEFLTYFQNEAQLEKSRLLSDRFSAERPKGSFSTLEIQRTEQGDSAMYLCASSSQSRSRMNTEAFFGQGTRLTVV.

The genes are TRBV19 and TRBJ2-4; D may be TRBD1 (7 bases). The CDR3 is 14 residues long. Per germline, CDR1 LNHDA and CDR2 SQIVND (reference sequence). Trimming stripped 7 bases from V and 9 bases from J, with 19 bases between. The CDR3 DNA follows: TGTGCCAGTAACCCCGGCGGGACAGTAGGCATTCAGTACTTC. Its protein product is CASNPGGTVGIQYF. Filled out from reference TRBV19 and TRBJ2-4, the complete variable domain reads DGGITQSPKYLFRKEGQNVTLSCEQNLNHDAMYWYRQDPGQGLRLIYYSQIVNDFQKGDIAEGYSVSREKKESFPLTVTSAQKNPTAFYLCASNPGGTVGIQYFGAGTRLSVL.

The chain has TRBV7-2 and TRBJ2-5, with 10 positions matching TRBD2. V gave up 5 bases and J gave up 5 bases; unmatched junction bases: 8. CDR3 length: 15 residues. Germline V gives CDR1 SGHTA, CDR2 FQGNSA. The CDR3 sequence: CASSPKRGGGETQYF. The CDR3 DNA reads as TGTGCCAGCAGCCCAAAGCGGGGGGGCGGGGAGACCCAGTACTTC.

CDR3 bases: TGTGCCAGCTCACCCGGACAGGGAGATGGCTACACCTTC. This translates into CASSPGQGDGYTF. V is TRBV18 and J is TRBJ1-2; TRBD1 matches at 8 bases. With V trimmed by 3 bases and J by 6 bases, 3 bases remained unmatched. Germline V lookup: CDR1 KGHSH, CDR2 LQKENI. The CDR3 is 13 residues long.

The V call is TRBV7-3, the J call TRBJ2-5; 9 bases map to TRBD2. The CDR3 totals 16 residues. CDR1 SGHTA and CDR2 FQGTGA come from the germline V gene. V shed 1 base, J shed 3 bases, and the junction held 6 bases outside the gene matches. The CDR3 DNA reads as TGTGCCAGCAGCTTAATAGCGGGGGATGGGGAAGAGACCCAGTACTTC. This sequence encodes CASSLIAGDGEETQYF. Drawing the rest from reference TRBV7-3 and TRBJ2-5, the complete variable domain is GAGVSQTPSNKVTEKGKYVELRCDPISGHTALYWYRQSLGQGPEFLIYFQGTGAADDSGLPNDRFFAVRPEGSVSTLKIQRTERGDSAVYLCASSLIAGDGEETQYFGPGTRLLVL.

The CDR3 DNA reads TGTGCCAGCTCCACCTCTCGGGGACTCAATGAGCAGTTCTTC. Its protein is CASSTSRGLNEQFF. The chain combines TRBV18 with TRBJ2-1, with D maybe TRBD2 (6 bases). The CDR3 is 14 amino acids. Germline V lookup: CDR1 KGHSH, CDR2 LQKENI. The V end was cut by 6 bases, the J end by 6 bases, with 15 bases between.

In DNA form, the CDR3 reads TGTGCCAGCAGCGTAGGCTGGCAGGGCTACTACGAGCAGTACTTC. It translates to CASSVGWQGYYEQYF. This chain uses TRBV9 with TRBJ2-7, with D maybe TRBD1 (5 bases). V lost 0 bases to trimming and J lost 3 bases, with 13 bases between them. The length of the CDR3 is 15 residues. Germline V gives CDR1 SGDLS, CDR2 YYNGEE.

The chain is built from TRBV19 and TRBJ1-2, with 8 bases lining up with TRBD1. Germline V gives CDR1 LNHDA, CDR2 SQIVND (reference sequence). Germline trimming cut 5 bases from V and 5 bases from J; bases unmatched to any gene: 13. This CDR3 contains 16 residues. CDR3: CASSDGRRDRTYGYTF. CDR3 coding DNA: TGTGCCAGTAGTGATGGTAGGAGGGACAGGACTTATGGCTACACCTTC.

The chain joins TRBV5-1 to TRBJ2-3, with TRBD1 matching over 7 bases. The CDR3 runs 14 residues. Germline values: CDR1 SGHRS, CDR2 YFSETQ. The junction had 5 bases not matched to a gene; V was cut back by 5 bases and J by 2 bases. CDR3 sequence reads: CASSFDRDTDTQYF. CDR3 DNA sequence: TGCGCCAGCAGTTTCGACAGGGACACAGATACGCAGTATTTT.

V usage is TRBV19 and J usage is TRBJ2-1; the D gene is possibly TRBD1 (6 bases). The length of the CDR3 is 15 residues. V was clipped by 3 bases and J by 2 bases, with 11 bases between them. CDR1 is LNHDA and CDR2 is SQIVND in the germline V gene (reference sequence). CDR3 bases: TGTGCCAGTAGTATCTCAGGGGCTACCTACAATGAGCAGTTCTTC. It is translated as CASSISGATYNEQFF.

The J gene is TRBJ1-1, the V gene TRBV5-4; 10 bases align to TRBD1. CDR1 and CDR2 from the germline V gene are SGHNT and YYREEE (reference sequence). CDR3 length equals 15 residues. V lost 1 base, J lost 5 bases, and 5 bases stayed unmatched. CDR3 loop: CASSLSRTGGTEAFF. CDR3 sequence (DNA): TGTGCCAGCAGCTTGAGCCGGACAGGGGGGACTGAAGCTTTCTTT.

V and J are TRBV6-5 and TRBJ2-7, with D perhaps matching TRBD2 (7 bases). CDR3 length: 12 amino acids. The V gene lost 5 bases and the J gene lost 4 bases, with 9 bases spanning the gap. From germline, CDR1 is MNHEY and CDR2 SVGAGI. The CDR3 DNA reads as TGTGCCAGCAGTCGGGGGGCTTACGAGCAGTACTTC. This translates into CASSRGAYEQYF.

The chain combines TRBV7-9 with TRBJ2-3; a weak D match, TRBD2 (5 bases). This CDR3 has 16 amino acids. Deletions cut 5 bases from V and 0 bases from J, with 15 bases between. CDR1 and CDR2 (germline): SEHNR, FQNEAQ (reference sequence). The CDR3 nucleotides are TGTGCCAGCAGCCCAGGACTCGGAGCTAGCACAGATACGCAGTATTTT. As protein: CASSPGLGASTDTQYF.

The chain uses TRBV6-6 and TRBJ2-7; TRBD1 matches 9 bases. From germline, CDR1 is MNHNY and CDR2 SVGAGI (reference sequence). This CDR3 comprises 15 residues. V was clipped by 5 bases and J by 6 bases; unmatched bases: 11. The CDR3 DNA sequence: TGTGCCAGCAGTCTCACCGGGACAGGGTTCGGCGAGCAGTACTTC. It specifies CASSLTGTGFGEQYF.

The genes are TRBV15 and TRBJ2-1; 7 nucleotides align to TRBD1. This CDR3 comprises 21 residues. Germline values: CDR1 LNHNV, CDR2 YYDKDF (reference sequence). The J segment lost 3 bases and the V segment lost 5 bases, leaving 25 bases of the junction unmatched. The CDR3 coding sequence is TGTGCCACCAGCCCAGGGGACAGCGGAAAGATCCAGGGGGTAGTCTACAATGAGCAGTTCTTC. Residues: CATSPGDSGKIQGVVYNEQFF.

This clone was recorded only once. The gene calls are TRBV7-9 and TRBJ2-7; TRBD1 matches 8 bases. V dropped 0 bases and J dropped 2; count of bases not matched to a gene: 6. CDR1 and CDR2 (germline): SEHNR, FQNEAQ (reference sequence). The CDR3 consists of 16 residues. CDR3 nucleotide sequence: TGTGCCAGCAGCTTAGCGCGACAGGGGCGCGCCTACGAGCAGTACTTC. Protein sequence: CASSLARQGRAYEQYF.

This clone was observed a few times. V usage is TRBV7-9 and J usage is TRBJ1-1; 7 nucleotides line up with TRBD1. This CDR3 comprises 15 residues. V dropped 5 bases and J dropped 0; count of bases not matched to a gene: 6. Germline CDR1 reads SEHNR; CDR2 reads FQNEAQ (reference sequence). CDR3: CASSVPGQLNTEAFF. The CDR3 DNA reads TGTGCCAGCAGCGTCCCGGGACAGTTGAACACTGAAGCTTTCTTT. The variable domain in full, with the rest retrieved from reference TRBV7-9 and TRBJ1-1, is DTGVSQNPRHKITKRGQNVTFRCDPISEHNRLYWYRQTLGQGPEFLTYFQNEAQLEKSRLLSDRFSAERPKGSFSTLEIQRTEQGDSAMYLCASSVPGQLNTEAFFGQGTRLTVV.

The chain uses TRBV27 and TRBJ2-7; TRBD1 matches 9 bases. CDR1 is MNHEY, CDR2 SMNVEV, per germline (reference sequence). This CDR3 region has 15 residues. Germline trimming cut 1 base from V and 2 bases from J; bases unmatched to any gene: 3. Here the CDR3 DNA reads TGTGCCAGCAGTTTATTCGGGACAGGGCCCTACGAGCAGTACTTC. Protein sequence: CASSLFGTGPYEQYF.

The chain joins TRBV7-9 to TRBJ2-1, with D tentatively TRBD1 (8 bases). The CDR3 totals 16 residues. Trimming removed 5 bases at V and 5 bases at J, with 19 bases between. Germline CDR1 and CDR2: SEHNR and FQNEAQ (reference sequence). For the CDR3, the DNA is TGTGCCAGCAGCGCAACAGGGGGGGGGATAAACAATGAGCAGTTCTTC. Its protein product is CASSATGGGINNEQFF.

The DNA of the CDR3 is TGTGCCAGCAGCGCTGCCCGCGGCTACGAGCAGTACTTC. It specifies CASSAARGYEQYF. This chain links TRBV7-6 with TRBJ2-7; unclear D gene. This CDR3 contains 13 residues. Germline CDR1 reads SGHVS; CDR2 reads FNYEAQ. V gave up 5 bases and J gave up 3 bases, with 11 bases separating them.

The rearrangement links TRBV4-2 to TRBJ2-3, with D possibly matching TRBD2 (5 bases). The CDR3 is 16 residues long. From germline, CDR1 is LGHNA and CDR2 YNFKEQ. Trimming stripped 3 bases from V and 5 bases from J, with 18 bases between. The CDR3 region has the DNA TGTGCCAGCAGCCACCTGCGGGCCGGAGGTAGAGATACGCAGTATTTT. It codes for CASSHLRAGGRDTQYF.

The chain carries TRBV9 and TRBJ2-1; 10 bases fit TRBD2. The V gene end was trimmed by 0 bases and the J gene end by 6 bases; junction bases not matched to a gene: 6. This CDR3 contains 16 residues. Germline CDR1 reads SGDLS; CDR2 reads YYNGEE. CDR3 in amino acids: CASSVGPSGGANEQFF. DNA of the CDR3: TGTGCCAGCAGCGTAGGCCCGAGCGGGGGGGCCAATGAGCAGTTCTTC.

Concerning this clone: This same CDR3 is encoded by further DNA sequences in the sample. The CDR3 nucleotides read TGTGCCAGCAGCTTAAATGTGGGGCCTAATTCACCCCTCCACTTT. This encodes CASSLNVGPNSPLHF. V and J are TRBV7-3 and TRBJ1-6, with D perhaps matching TRBD1 (5 bases). Germline V CDR1 and CDR2: SGHTA, FQGTGA. CDR3 length equals 15 residues. V lost 1 base and J lost 6, with 10 bases in between.

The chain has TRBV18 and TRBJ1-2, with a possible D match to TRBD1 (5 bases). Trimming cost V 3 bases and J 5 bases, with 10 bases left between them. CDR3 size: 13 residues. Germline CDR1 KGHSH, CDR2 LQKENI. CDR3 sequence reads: CASSPLRGYGYTF. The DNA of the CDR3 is TGTGCCAGCTCACCCCTACGGGGGTATGGCTACACCTTC.